This T cell receptor beta chain was retrieved from a study of response to subunit inactivated influenza vaccine. General observations from the study: Only a handful of new T cells, the authors suggested, are recruited with each seasonal influenza vaccination.

Germline V gene sequence: CDR1 SGHTA, CDR2 FQGTGA. The CDR3 covers 14 residues. With 4 bases clipped from V and 3 bases from J, the junction kept 0 bases outside the gene matches. MiXCR, applied by TCRdb to the RT-PCR reads, yields one record per CDR3 protein. Counted here are around 520,000 distinct CDR3 sequences, approximately 12% occurring once; the ten biggest clones make up 9.5% to 13%. As concerns this clonotype: No antigen is known for it.

The sample here was PBMCs from blood, taken on the day of vaccination. The chain carries TRBV7-3 and TRBJ2-1; 10 bases align to TRBD2. The receptor was derived from a man in his fifties who received an inactivated influenza vaccine. The CDR3 protein is CASSSSGSYNEQFF. The CDR3 nucleotides read TGTGCCAGCAGCTCTAGCGGGAGCTACAATGAGCAGTTCTTC.